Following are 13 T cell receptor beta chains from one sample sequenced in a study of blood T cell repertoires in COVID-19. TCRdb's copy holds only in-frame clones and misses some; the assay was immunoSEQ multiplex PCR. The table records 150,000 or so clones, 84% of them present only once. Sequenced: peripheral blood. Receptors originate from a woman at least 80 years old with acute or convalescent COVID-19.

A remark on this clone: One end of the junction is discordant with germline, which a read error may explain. This CDR3 reads CASSSGLAGYNKQFF. The CDR3 nucleotides are TGTGCCAGCAGCTCAGGACTAGCGGGGTACAATAAGCAGTTCTTC. The rearrangement links TRBV7-3 to TRBJ2-1, with 12 bases lining up with TRBD2. The CDR3 runs 15 residues. CDR1 SGHTA and CDR2 FQGTGA come from the germline V gene.

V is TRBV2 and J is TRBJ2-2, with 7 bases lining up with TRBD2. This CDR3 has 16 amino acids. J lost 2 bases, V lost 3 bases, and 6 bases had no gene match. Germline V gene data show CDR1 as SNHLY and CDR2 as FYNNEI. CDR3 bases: TGTGCCAGCAGTGAGGGAGGGACCCAAAACACCGGGGAGCTGTTTTTT. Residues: CASSEGGTQNTGELFF.

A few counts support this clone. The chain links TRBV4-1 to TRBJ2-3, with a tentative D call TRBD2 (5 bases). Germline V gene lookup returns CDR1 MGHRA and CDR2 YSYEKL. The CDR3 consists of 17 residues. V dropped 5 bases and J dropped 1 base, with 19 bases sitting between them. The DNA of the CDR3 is TGCGCCAGCAGCGAGCTACTAGGCCTCTCGGGCACAGATACGCAGTATTTT. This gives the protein CASSELLGLSGTDTQYF.

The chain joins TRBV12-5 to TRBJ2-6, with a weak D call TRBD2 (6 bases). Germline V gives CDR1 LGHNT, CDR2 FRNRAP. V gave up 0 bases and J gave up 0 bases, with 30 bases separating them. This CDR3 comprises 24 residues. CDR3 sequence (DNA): TGTGCTAGTGGTTTGGTACTCACTTCTTCGGGGGAGGTCATATACTCCTCTGGGGCCAACGTCCTGACTTTC. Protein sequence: CASGLVLTSSGEVIYSSGANVLTF.

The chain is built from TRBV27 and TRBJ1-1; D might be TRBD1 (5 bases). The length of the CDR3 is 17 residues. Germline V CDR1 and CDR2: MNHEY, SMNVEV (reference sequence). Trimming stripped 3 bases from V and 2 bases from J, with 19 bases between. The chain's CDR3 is CASSFSDVGPGNTEAFF. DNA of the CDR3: TGTGCCAGCAGTTTTTCCGACGTGGGGCCAGGAAACACTGAAGCTTTCTTT.

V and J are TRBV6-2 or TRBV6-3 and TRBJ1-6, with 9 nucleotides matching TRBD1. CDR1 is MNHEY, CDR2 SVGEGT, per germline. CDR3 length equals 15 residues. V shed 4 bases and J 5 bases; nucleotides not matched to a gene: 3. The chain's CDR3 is CASSFRTGDNSPLHF. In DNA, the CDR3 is TGTGCCAGCAGTTTCCGGACAGGGGATAATTCACCCCTCCACTTT.

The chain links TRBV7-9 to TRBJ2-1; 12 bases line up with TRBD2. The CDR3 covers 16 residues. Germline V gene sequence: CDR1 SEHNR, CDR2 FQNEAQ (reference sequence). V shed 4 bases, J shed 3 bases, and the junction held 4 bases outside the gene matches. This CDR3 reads CASSSRLAGVYNEQFF. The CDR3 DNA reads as TGTGCCAGCAGCTCCCGACTAGCGGGAGTCTACAATGAGCAGTTCTTC.

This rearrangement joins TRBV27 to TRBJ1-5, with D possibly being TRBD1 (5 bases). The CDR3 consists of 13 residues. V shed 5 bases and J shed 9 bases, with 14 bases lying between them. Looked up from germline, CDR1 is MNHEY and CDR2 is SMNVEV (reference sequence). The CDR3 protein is CASSPGVRGPQHF. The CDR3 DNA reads TGTGCCAGCAGTCCGGGGGTTAGGGGGCCCCAGCATTTT.

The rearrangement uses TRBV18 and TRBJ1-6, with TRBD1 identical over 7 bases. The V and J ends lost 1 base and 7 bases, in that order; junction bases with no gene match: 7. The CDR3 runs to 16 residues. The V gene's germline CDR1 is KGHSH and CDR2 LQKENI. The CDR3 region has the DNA TGTGCCAGCTCACCACGTTCAAGGGGGCGAAATTCACCCCTCCACTTT. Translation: CASSPRSRGRNSPLHF. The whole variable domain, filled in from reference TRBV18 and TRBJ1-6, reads NAGVMQNPRHLVRRRGQEARLRCSPMKGHSHVYWYRQLPEEGLKFMVYLQKENIIDESGMPKERFSAEFPKEGPSILRIQQVVRGDSAAYFCASSPRSRGRNSPLHFGNGTRLTVT.

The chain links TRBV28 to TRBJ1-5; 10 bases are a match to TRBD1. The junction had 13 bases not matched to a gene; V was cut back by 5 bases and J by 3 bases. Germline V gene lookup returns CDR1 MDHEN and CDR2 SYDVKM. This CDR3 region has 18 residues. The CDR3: CASSTFPGTGVDNQPQHF. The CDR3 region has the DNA TGTGCCAGCAGTACCTTTCCCGGGACAGGGGTGGACAATCAGCCCCAGCATTTT.

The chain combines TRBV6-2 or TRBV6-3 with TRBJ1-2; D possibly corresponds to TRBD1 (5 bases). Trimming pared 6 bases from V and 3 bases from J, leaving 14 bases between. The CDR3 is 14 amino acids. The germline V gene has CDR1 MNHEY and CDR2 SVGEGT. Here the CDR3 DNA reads TGTGCCAGCAGCAATTCCGACAGCTACTATGGCTACACCTTC. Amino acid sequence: CASSNSDSYYGYTF.

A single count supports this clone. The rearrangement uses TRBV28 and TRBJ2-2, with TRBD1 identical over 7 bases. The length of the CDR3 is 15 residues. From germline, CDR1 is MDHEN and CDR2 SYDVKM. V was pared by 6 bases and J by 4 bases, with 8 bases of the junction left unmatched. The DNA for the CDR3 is TGTGCCAGCAGCCGCTCAGGGGGTCGCACCGGGGAGCTGTTTTTT. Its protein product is CASSRSGGRTGELFF. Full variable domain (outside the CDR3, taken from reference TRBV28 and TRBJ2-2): DVKVTQSSRYLVKRTGEKVFLECVQDMDHENMFWYRQDPGLGLRLIYFSYDVKMKEKGDIPEGYSVSREKKERFSLILESASTNQTSMYLCASSRSGGRTGELFFGEGSRLTVL.

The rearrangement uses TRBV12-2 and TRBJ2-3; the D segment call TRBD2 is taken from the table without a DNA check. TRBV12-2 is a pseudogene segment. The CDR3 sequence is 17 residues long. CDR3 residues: CASRPDRTSSSTDTQYF. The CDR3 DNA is TGTGCAAGTCGCCCCGATCGGACTAGCTCTAGCACAGATACGCAGTATTTT.